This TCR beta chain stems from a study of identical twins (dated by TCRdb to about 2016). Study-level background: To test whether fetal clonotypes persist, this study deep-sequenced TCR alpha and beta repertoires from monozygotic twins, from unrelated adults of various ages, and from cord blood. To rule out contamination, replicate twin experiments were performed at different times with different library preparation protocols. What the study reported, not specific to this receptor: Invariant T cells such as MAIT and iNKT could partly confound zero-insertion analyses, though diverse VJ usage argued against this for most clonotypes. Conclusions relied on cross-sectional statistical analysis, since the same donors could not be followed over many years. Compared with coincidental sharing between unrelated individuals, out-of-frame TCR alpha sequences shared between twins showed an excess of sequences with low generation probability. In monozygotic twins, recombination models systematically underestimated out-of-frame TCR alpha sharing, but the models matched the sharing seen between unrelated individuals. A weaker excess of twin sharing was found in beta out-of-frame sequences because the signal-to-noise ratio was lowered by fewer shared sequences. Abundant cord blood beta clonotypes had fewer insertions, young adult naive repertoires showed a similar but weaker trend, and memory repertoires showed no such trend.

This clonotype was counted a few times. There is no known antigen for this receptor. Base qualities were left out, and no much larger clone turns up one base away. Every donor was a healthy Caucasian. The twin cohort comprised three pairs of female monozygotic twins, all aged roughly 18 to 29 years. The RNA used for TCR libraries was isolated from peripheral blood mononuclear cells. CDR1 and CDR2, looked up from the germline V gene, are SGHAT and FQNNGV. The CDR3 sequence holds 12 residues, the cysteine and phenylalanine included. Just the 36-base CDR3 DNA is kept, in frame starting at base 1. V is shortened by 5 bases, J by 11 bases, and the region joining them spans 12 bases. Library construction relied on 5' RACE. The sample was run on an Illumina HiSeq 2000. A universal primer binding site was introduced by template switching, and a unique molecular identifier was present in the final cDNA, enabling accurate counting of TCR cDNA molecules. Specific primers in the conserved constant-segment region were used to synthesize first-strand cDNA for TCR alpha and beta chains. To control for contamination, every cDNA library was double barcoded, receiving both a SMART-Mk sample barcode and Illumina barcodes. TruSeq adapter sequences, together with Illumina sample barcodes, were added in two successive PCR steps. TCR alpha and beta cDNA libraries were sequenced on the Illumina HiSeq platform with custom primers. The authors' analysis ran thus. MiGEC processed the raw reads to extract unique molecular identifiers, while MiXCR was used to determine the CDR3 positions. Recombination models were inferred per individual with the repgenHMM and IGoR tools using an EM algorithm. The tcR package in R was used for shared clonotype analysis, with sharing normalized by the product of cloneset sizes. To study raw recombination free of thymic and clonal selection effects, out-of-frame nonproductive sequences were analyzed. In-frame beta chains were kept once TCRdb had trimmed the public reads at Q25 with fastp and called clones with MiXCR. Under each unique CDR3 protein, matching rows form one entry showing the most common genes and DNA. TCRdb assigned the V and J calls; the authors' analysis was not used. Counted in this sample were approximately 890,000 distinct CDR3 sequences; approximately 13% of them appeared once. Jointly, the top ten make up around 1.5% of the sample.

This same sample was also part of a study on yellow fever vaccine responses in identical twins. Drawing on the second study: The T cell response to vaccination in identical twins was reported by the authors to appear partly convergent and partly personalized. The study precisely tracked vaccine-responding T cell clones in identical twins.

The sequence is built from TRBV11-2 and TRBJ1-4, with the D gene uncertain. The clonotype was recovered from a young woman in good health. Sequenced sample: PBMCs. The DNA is TGTGCCAGCAGCAACCTCCGGGCGAAACTGTTTTTT. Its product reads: CASSNLRAKLFF.